This paragraph covers one TCR beta chain sequence. This specimen belongs to a study of blood T cells in healthy people across ages. Using a J-beta primer mix together with a sample-barcoded 5' primer, a second PCR was run for roughly 6 to 12 cycles. TCRdb independently ran MiXCR on the 5' RACE reads; one entry per CDR3 protein. In the table there are about 570,000 distinct CDR3 sequences, around a quarter of which are singletons. Germline-derived CDR1 and CDR2 are KGHSH and LQKENI. The CDR3 sequence is 15 residues long. This sample was also put to use in a study of T cells of mothers and their children.

This clonotype originated in a boy aged 2 to 10 in good health. V usage is TRBV18 and J usage is TRBJ2-5, with D tentatively TRBD1 (6 bases). The DNA matches TRBJ2-7 better at its end, which makes the J call doubtful. The sample taken for sequencing was blood. CDR3 DNA: TGTGCCAGCTCAATTACAGGGCTTTACTCCTACGAGCAGTACTTC. Amino acids: CASSITGLYSYEQYF.